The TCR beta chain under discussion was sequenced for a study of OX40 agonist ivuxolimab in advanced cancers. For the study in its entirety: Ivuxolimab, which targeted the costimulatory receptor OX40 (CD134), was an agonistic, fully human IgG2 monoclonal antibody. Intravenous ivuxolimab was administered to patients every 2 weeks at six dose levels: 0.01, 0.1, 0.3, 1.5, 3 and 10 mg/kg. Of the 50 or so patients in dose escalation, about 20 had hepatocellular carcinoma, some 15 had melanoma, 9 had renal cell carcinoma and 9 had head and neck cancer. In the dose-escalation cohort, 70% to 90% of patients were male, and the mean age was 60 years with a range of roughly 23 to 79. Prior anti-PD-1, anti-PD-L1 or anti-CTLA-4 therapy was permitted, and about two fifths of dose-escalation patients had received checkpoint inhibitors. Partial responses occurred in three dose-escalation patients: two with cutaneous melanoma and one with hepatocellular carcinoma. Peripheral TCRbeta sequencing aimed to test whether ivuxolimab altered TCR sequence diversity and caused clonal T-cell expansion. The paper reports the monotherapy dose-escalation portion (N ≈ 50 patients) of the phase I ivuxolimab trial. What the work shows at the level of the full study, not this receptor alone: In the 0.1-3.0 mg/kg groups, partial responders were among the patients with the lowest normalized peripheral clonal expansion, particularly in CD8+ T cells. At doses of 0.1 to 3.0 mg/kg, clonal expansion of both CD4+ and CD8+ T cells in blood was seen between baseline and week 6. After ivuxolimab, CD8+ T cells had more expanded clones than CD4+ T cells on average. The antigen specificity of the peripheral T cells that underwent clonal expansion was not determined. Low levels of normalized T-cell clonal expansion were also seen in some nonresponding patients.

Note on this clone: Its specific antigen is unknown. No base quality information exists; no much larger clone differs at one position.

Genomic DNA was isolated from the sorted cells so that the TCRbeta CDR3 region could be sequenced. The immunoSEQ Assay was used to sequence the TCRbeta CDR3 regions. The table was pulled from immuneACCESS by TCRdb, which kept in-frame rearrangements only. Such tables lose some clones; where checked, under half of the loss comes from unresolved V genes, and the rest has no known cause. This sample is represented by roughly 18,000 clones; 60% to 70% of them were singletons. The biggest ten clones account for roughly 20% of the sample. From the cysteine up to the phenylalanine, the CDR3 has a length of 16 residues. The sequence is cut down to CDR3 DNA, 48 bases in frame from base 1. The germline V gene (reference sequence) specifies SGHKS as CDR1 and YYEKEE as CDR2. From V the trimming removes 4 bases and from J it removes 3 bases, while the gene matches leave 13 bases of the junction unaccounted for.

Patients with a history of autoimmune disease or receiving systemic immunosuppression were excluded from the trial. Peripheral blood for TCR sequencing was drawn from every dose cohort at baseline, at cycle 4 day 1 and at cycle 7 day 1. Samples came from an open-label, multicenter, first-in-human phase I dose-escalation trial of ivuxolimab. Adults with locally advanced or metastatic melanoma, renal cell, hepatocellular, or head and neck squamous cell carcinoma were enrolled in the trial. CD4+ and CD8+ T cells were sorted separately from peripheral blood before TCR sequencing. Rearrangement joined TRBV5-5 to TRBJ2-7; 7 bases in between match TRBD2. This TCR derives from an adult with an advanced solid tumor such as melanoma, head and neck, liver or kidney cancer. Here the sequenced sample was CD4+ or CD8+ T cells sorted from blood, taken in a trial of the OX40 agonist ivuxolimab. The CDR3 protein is CASSRPAGWIGYEQYF. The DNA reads TGTGCCAGCAGCCGTCCAGCGGGATGGATCGGCTACGAGCAGTACTTC.